The 18 T cell receptor beta chains below come from one sample, sequenced in a study of cytomegalovirus exposure and HLA in healthy donors (dated by TCRdb to about 2017). To prepare the library, the immunoSEQ multiplex PCR assay was applied. For the multiplex PCR, a mixture combining 60 forward primers for TCR Vbeta segments and 13 reverse primers for TCR Jbeta segments was used. Drawn from immuneACCESS, this table holds only the in-frame rearrangements with V and J called that TCRdb kept. Clones are partly lost; checked studies trace under half to an unresolved V gene and leave the rest unexplained. The sample has 200,000 to 250,000 clones on record, over 65% of them singletons. The ten top clones hold 1.3% of the sample. Sequenced material: PBMCs. These receptors originate from a human donor in good health.

The chain joins TRBV5-1 to TRBJ1-2, with 9 bases aligning to TRBD1. V trimming: 5 bases; J trimming: 5 bases; junction bases outside the gene matches: 10. The CDR3 runs 15 residues. Germline CDR1 SGHRS, CDR2 YFSETQ. The CDR3 coding sequence is TGCGCCAGCAGTCCAGCCGGGACAGGGAGATATGGCTACACCTTC. Its translation is CASSPAGTGRYGYTF.

A single count supports this clone. The rearrangement links TRBV11-2 to TRBJ1-4, with 8 bases identical to TRBD1. The V gene's germline CDR1 is SGHAT and CDR2 FQNNGV. The CDR3 runs 16 residues. Germline trimming cut 2 bases from V and 8 bases from J; bases unmatched to any gene: 10. This chain's CDR3 is CASSLIFQGAREKLFF. Written as DNA, the CDR3 is TGTGCCAGCAGCTTAATCTTTCAGGGGGCAAGAGAAAAACTGTTTTTT. Full variable domain (outside the CDR3, taken from reference TRBV11-2 and TRBJ1-4): EAGVAQSPRYKIIEKRQSVAFWCNPISGHATLYWYQQILGQGPKLLIQFQNNGVVDDSQLPKDRFSAERLKGVDSTLKIQPAKLEDSAVYLCASSLIFQGAREKLFFGSGTQLSVL.

This clone was found a few times. This chain uses TRBV5-4 with TRBJ2-2; D remains ambiguous. V was cut by 0 bases and J by 5 bases, with 8 bases left in between. This CDR3 contains 14 residues. CDR1 is SGHNT and CDR2 is YYREEE in the germline V gene (reference sequence). The CDR3 region has the DNA TGTGCCAGCAGCTTGGTACAGTCTACCGGGGAGCTGTTTTTT. It is translated as CASSLVQSTGELFF.

The chain couples TRBV7-2 to TRBJ2-1; 7 bases fit TRBD2. V shed 1 base, J shed 2 bases, and the junction held 2 bases outside the gene matches. CDR1 and CDR2 from the germline V gene are SGHTA and FQGNSA. The CDR3 loop spans 15 amino acids. The CDR3 region is CASSLVGTTYNEQFF. The CDR3 DNA follows: TGTGCCAGCAGCTTAGTAGGGACTACCTACAATGAGCAGTTCTTC.

V and J are TRBV5-5 and TRBJ2-7; tentative D call: TRBD2 (6 bases). With 1 base removed from V and 2 bases from J, the gap between germline ends came to 10 bases. The CDR3 consists of 14 residues. Germline-derived CDR1 and CDR2 are SGHKS and YYEKEE (reference sequence). The CDR3 nucleotides are TGTGCCAGCAGCTTGTGGCCGGGGGCCTACGAGCAGTACTTC. This encodes CASSLWPGAYEQYF. Based on the CDR3 plus reference TRBV5-5 and TRBJ2-7, the full variable domain is DAGVTQSPTHLIKTRGQQVTLRCSPISGHKSVSWYQQVLGQGPQFIFQYYEKEERGRGNFPDRFSARQFPNYSSELNVNALLLGDSALYLCASSLWPGAYEQYFGPGTRLTVT.

This chain links TRBV5-1 with TRBJ2-3; 7 bases are a match to TRBD2. V shed 2 bases, J shed 5 bases, and the junction held 8 bases outside the gene matches. The CDR3 covers 15 residues. Germline assignment: CDR1 SGHRS and CDR2 YFSETQ. CDR3 bases: TGCGCCAGCAGCTTAAAGGGACTATGGGAAGATACGCAGTATTTT. Translated, it gives CASSLKGLWEDTQYF.

Of note for this clone: The junction shows a germline mismatch at one end, possibly a read error. The chain uses TRBV19 and TRBJ1-2, with D maybe TRBD1 (6 bases). CDR1 LNHDA and CDR2 SQIVND come from the germline V gene (reference sequence). CDR3 size: 11 residues. This CDR3 reads CASSSTQGPFF. The CDR3 DNA sequence: TGTGCCAGTAGTTCCACGCAGGGGCCATTCTTC.

The V and J genes are TRBV5-1 and TRBJ2-5; D is possibly TRBD1 (5 bases). V gave up 4 bases and J gave up 5 bases, with 21 bases separating them. From germline, CDR1 is SGHRS and CDR2 YFSETQ. This CDR3 spans 16 amino acids. CDR3 loop: CASSLGPTPGLETQYF. The CDR3 nucleotides read TGCGCCAGCAGCCTCGGTCCAACCCCAGGGTTGGAGACCCAGTACTTC.

A few counts support this clone. The V call is TRBV5-1, the J call TRBJ2-7; 7 bases align to TRBD1. The V gene's germline CDR1 is SGHRS and CDR2 YFSETQ. The CDR3 extends over 16 amino acids. After removal of 4 bases from V and 7 bases from J, the junction contained 17 bases not matched to a gene. CDR3 loop: CASSQGTARRMGEQYF. DNA for the CDR3: TGCGCCAGCAGCCAAGGGACAGCGCGTAGGATGGGGGAGCAGTACTTC.

CDR3: CASTSLADNEQFF. The CDR3 DNA follows: TGTGCCAGTACCTCTCTAGCGGACAATGAGCAGTTCTTC. The chain recombines TRBV19 with TRBJ2-1; 7 bases map to TRBD2. The trim removed 7 bases at V and 5 bases at J, leaving 5 bases unmatched. Germline CDR1 LNHDA, CDR2 SQIVND (reference sequence). The CDR3 runs to 13 residues.

The gene calls are TRBV10-2 and TRBJ1-1, with D maybe TRBD1 (5 bases). The CDR3 consists of 14 residues. Deletions cut 5 bases from V and 1 base from J, with 11 bases between. Germline CDR1 and CDR2: WSHSY and SAAADI. The CDR3 nucleotides read TGCGCCAGCAGTCCCTGGGACTGGAACACTGAAGCTTTCTTT. Translation: CASSPWDWNTEAFF.

J is TRBJ2-2 and V is TRBV7-9; 7 positions agree with TRBD1. Germline values: CDR1 SEHNR, CDR2 FQNEAQ (reference sequence). J lost 5 bases, V lost 0 bases, and 12 bases had no gene match. This CDR3 has 18 residues. CDR3 amino acids: CASSLAGDRDSRTGELFF. In nucleotides, the CDR3 is TGTGCCAGCAGCTTAGCCGGAGACAGGGATTCCCGGACCGGGGAGCTGTTTTTT.

V is TRBV2 and J is TRBJ2-6; D may be TRBD1 (5 bases). The V and J ends lost 4 bases and 4 bases respectively, with 14 bases between them. CDR1 is SNHLY, CDR2 FYNNEI, per germline. The CDR3 has 16 amino acids. The CDR3 protein is CASSVVRASGANVLTF. The CDR3 region has the DNA TGTGCCAGCAGTGTGGTCAGGGCTTCAGGGGCCAACGTCCTGACTTTC.

Note on this clone: A far larger clone is only one base removed, so a read error is likely. The same CDR3 also results from other DNA sequences found in this sample. The chain joins TRBV25-1 to TRBJ1-1; maybe TRBD1 (5 bases). CDR3 length equals 15 residues. Trimming removed 3 bases from V and 4 bases from J, with 15 bases in between. Per germline, CDR1 MGHDK and CDR2 SYGVNS. The CDR3 region has the DNA TGTGCCAGCAGTGAGGAAAGGCAGGGCGGCACTGAAGCTTTCTTT. Encoded protein: CASSEERQGGTEAFF.

This clone turned up a few times. CDR3 DNA sequence: TGTGCCTGGAGTGTAGAAGGTAGCGGGAGGGCGAAAGATACGCAGTATTTT. It translates to CAWSVEGSGRAKDTQYF. This chain joins TRBV30 and TRBJ2-3, with 11 bases fitting TRBD2. Germline V lookup: CDR1 GTSNPN, CDR2 SVGIG (reference sequence). Losses at the gene ends were 0 bases for V and 5 bases for J; bases not matched to a gene: 10. The CDR3 loop spans 17 amino acids.

V gene TRBV11-3 combines with J gene TRBJ2-1; the match to TRBD1 covers 9 bases. Germline CDR1 and CDR2: SGHNT and YENEEA. V shed 5 bases and J 6 bases; nucleotides not matched to a gene: 8. This CDR3 is built from 15 residues. The CDR3 nucleotides are TGTGCCAGCAGCATCGGGACAGGGAGACGCAATGAGCAGTTCTTC. This gives the protein CASSIGTGRRNEQFF.

The chain couples TRBV19 to TRBJ1-5; TRBD1 might be the D (5 bases). The CDR3 is made up of 15 amino acids. With 5 bases removed from V and 3 bases from J, the gap between germline ends came to 14 bases. CDR1 is LNHDA and CDR2 is SQIVND in the germline V gene (reference sequence). For the CDR3, the DNA is TGTGCCAGTAGTTCCGCCGCCAGGGTCAATCAGCCCCAGCATTTT. This translates into CASSSAARVNQPQHF.

The chain couples TRBV7-2 to TRBJ1-1, with a tentative D call TRBD1 (6 bases). The CDR3 totals 14 residues. The germline V gene encodes CDR1 SGHTA and CDR2 FQGNSA. Trimming removed 4 bases from V and 2 bases from J, with 11 bases in between. CDR3 in DNA: TGTGCCAGCAGCTCACAGGGATTTAACACTGAAGCTTTCTTT. Its translation is CASSSQGFNTEAFF.